A selection of T cell receptor beta chains follows, all from one sample in a study of shared clonotypes between healthy human individuals. Data came from immunoSEQ multiplex PCR; TCRdb stores just in-frame clones and leaves some out. The sample lists fewer than 650,000 clones, around 80% occurring once. Sample: PBMCs. Every receptor here comes from a woman aged 40 to 50 in good health. Some clones in this sample may be carry-over from other donors' samples. Both conserved end residues are part of each CDR3. The order of the fields is D gene, J gene, clone size, V gene, CDR3 protein, CDR3 DNA. D genes are given only for firm matches. Clone size is shown for a subset of rows, as once, few, many or a class of expanded clone.

D: .; J: TRBJ1-3; size: few; V: TRBV2; CDR3: CASSASSSGNTIYF; DNA: TGTGCCAGCAGTGCGAGTAGCTCTGGAAACACCATATATTTT
D: .; J: TRBJ1-2; size: .; V: TRBV5-4; CDR3: CASSPPGVTNYGYTF; DNA: TGTGCCAGCAGCCCCCCCGGGGTTACTAACTATGGCTACACCTTC
D: TRBD1; J: TRBJ1-1; size: .; V: TRBV28; CDR3: CASSPPVVGQVMNTEAFF; DNA: TGTGCCAGCAGCCCACCAGTAGTCGGACAGGTGATGAACACTGAAGCTTTCTTT
D: .; J: TRBJ2-1; size: many; V: TRBV28; CDR3: CASSLLPTEGEQFF; DNA: TGTGCCAGCAGTTTACTACCTACCGAGGGTGAGCAGTTCTTC
D: .; J: TRBJ2-3; size: .; V: TRBV5-4; CDR3: CASSTTSHAQYF; DNA: TGTGCCAGCAGCACGACGTCACATGCGCAGTATTTT
D: TRBD1; J: TRBJ1-3; size: .; V: TRBV11-2; CDR3: CASSEDRRNTIYF; DNA: TGTGCCAGCAGCGAGGACAGGAGAAACACCATATATTTT
D: .; J: TRBJ1-2; size: .; V: TRBV7-2; CDR3: CASSPPWGYGYTF; DNA: TGTGCCAGCAGCCCACCCTGGGGCTATGGCTACACCTTC
D: .; J: TRBJ2-7; size: .; V: TRBV7-8; CDR3: CASSTREGASYEQYF; DNA: TGTGCCAGCTCTACCCGGGAGGGGGCCTCCTACGAGCAGTACTTC
D: .; J: TRBJ2-3; size: .; V: TRBV7-9; CDR3: CASSLEGPQYF; DNA: TGTGCCAGCAGCCTGGAGGGGCCGCAGTATTTT
D: .; J: TRBJ1-2; size: once; V: TRBV7-8; CDR3: CASSLDQVGRVYGYTF; DNA: TGTGCCAGCAGCTTAGATCAGGTCGGACGAGTCTATGGCTACACCTTC
D: TRBD2; J: TRBJ2-2; size: .; V: TRBV19; CDR3: CASNRGRGGTGELFF; DNA: TGTGCCAGTAATCGGGGCCGGGGGGGCACCGGGGAGCTGTTTTTT
D: .; J: TRBJ2-1; size: once; V: TRBV7-3; CDR3: CASSAARSSYNEQFF; DNA: TGTGCCAGCAGCGCAGCCAGGAGCTCCTACAATGAGCAGTTCTTC
D: .; J: TRBJ2-7; size: .; V: TRBV10-1; CDR3: CASSDMPYEQYF; DNA: TGCGCCAGCAGTGATATGCCCTACGAGCAGTACTTC
D: TRBD2; J: TRBJ2-3; size: .; V: TRBV5-8; CDR3: CASRVPSGRASDTQYF; DNA: TGTGCCAGCAGGGTACCTAGCGGGAGGGCCTCAGATACGCAGTATTTT
D: TRBD1; J: TRBJ1-4; size: once; V: TRBV4-2; CDR3: CASSQGNPGTGPEKLFF; DNA: TGTGCCAGCAGCCAAGGAAACCCCGGGACAGGGCCTGAAAAACTGTTTTTT
D: .; J: TRBJ1-2; size: .; V: TRBV27; CDR3: CASSLSRRNYGYTF; DNA: TGTGCCAGCAGTCTCTCGAGGAGAAACTATGGCTACACCTTC
D: TRBD1; J: TRBJ2-1; size: many; V: TRBV4-1; CDR3: CASSQGDRVYNEQFF; DNA: TGCGCCAGCAGCCAAGGGGACAGGGTCTACAATGAGCAGTTCTTC
D: TRBD1; J: TRBJ2-7; size: once; V: TRBV9; CDR3: CASSVGTGYYEQYF; DNA: TGTGCCAGCAGCGTAGGGACAGGGTACTACGAGCAGTACTTC
D: TRBD1; J: TRBJ1-5; size: .; V: TRBV30; CDR3: CAWSAGGQGESQPQHF; DNA: TGTGCCTGGAGCGCGGGGGGACAGGGGGAGAGCCAGCCCCAGCATTTT
D: .; J: TRBJ2-7; size: .; V: TRBV27; CDR3: CASRDSRGYEQYF; DNA: TGTGCCAGCAGGGACTCAAGGGGCTACGAGCAGTACTTC
D: TRBD2; J: TRBJ2-3; size: .; V: TRBV9; CDR3: CASSRLAGPGDTQYF; DNA: TGTGCCAGCAGCCGACTAGCGGGACCGGGCGATACGCAGTATTTT
D: .; J: TRBJ2-3; size: .; V: TRBV27; CDR3: CASRTWSGTDTQYF; DNA: TGTGCCAGCAGGACTTGGAGTGGCACAGATACGCAGTATTTT
D: .; J: TRBJ2-2; size: .; V: TRBV7-8; CDR3: CASSQVRRPTGELFF; DNA: TGTGCCAGCAGCCAAGTGCGACGCCCCACCGGGGAGCTGTTTTTT
D: .; J: TRBJ1-1; size: .; V: TRBV6-1; CDR3: CASRGWSTEAFF; DNA: TGTGCCAGCAGAGGGTGGTCAACTGAAGCTTTCTTT
D: .; J: TRBJ2-7; size: few; V: TRBV7-2; CDR3: CASSLEYEQYF; DNA: TGTGCCAGCAGCTTAGAGTACGAGCAGTACTTC
D: .; J: TRBJ1-5; size: .; V: TRBV2; CDR3: CASSETVGDQPQHF; DNA: TGTGCCAGCAGTGAAACGGTAGGGGATCAGCCCCAGCATTTT
D: .; J: TRBJ1-1; size: .; V: TRBV7-9; CDR3: CASSERGGNTEAFF; DNA: TGTGCCAGCAGCGAAAGAGGGGGGAACACTGAAGCTTTCTTT
D: TRBD1; J: TRBJ2-7; size: .; V: TRBV5-1; CDR3: CASSLQTGGEQYF; DNA: TGCGCCAGCAGCTTGCAAACAGGGGGCGAGCAGTACTTC